This TCR beta chain comes out of a study of regulatory T cells in long-lasting Graves disease. The TCR beta library used iRepertoire HTBI primers with Arm-PCR amplification of CDR3. A single record per CDR3 protein comes from TCRdb applying MiXCR to the multiplex PCR reads. The sample holds around 450,000 distinct CDR3 sequences, 15% seen once. The time point is: newly diagnosed GD, antithyroid drugs for less than 3 months. PBMC RNA was the source of the TCR library. Patients were from an endocrinology department in Xi'an, China. The CDR3 sequence is 14 residues long. Germline V CDR1 and CDR2: DFQATT, SNEGSKA (reference sequence). Trimming took 5 bases from V and 3 from J, leaving 14 bases between them. The data were also submitted as part of a second study, on T cells in Graves' hyperthyroidism and ophthalmopathy.

The TCR comes from a woman aged 25 to 45 with Graves disease. The source was peripheral blood mononuclear cells (PBMCs), collected at new diagnosis, from a patient treated with antithyroid drugs. The chain combines TRBV20-1 with TRBJ2-1; no clear D. CDR3: CSARTTRSYNEQFF. The CDR3, as DNA: TGCAGTGCTCGAACCACCCGGAGCTACAATGAGCAGTTCTTC.